This paragraph covers one T cell receptor beta chain sequence. The antigen remains unidentified. The germline gives CDR1 MGHRA, CDR2 YSYEKL. This CDR3 is 12 amino acids long. V lost 3 bases to trimming and J lost 6 bases, with 9 bases between them. The data stem from a study of Ad26.COV2.S vaccination and SARS-CoV-2 variants. About the research overall: The donor participated in the COV1001 trial, in its Ad26.COV2.S arm. Once or twice, 56 days apart, Ad26.COV2.S was delivered intramuscularly. Broader study findings: Following vaccination, spike-specific CD8+ and CD4+ T cell responses reportedly exhibited substantial breadth. Breadth of non-spike TCRs did not differ between vaccinees and placebo recipients.

Produced via immunoSEQ multiplex PCR; TCRdb's table is partial and in-frame only. The table lists around 320,000 clones, about nine tenths of them singletons. Specified treatment: over 15 received Ad26.COV2.S at low or high dose, single or two shots; 5 received placebo; per-sample allocation not given. Material that was analyzed had been drawn on day 63 after the first vaccine or placebo injection. This rearrangement joins TRBV4-1 to TRBJ2-7; no definite D call. The sequenced sample was peripheral blood, obtained in a trial of Ad26.COV2.S vaccine versus placebo. The clonotype originates from a person aged 18-60 years who received the Ad26.COV2.S COVID-19 vaccine or a placebo. The CDR3 DNA reads as TGCGCCAGCAGCCACCAGACGCGCGAGCAGTACTTC. This translates into CASSHQTREQYF.